This note documents a single T cell receptor (beta chain) sequence. Its antigen remains unknown. These data are taken from a study of CXCR3-negative and CXCR3-positive naive CD8 T cells. Study information: There were approximately 140 million TRB reads altogether, and each library had about 1.5 +/- 0.3 million of them.

The study sorted every CD8+ T cell subset in triplicate at hundreds of thousands of cells each. A CD45RO-CCR7+CD27+CD95- phenotype identified naive CD8+ T cells. CDR1 is MDHEN, CDR2 SYDVKM, per germline. This CDR3 comprises 12 residues. The TRB cDNA libraries were prepared by 5' RACE with UMI labels. TCRdb reanalyzed the 5' RACE reads, giving one entry per CDR3 protein sequence and no DNA. The repertoire table contains tens of thousands of distinct CDR3 sequences. Findings and caveats of the study: More hydrophobic TRB CDR3s occurred in CXCR3-positive than in CXCR3-negative naive cells. CXCR3 expression partially decreased after cryopreservation; most assays used fresh PBMCs.

Sequencing used naive CXCR3+ CD8+ T cells from blood. Subset of the sample: CD45RO-CCR7+CD27+CD95- naive CD8+ T cells expressing CXCR3 (TNR3+). The TCR originated in a human donor in good health. Some clones in this sample may be carry-over from other donors' samples. The gene calls are TRBV28 and TRBJ2-2; TCRdb lists TRBD1, though no DNA is available to test this call. CDR3 amino acids: CAARVLTGELFF.